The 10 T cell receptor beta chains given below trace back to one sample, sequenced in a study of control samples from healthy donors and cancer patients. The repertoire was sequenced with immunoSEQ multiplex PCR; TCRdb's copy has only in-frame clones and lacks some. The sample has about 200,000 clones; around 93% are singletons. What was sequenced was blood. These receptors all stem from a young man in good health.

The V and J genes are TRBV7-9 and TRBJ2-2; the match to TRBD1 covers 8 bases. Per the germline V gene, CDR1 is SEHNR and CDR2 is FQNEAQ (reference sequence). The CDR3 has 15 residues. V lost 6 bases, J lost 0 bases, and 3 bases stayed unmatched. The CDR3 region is CASRWGQANTGELFF. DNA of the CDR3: TGTGCCAGCAGATGGGGACAGGCGAACACCGGGGAGCTGTTTTTT.

CDR3 DNA: TGTGCCAGCAGCTTAAATGAGGGTAATTCACCCCTCCACTTT. It specifies CASSLNEGNSPLHF. The V and J genes are TRBV7-6 and TRBJ1-6; no clear D. Germline values: CDR1 SGHVS, CDR2 FNYEAQ. This CDR3 contains 14 residues. With 2 bases removed from V and 6 bases from J, the gap between germline ends came to 8 bases.

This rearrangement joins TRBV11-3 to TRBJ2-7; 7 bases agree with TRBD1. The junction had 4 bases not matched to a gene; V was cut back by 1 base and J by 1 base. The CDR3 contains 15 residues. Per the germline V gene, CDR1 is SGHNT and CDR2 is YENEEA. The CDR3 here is CASSLGPQGSYEQYF. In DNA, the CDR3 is TGTGCCAGCAGCTTAGGACCACAGGGGTCCTACGAGCAGTACTTC.

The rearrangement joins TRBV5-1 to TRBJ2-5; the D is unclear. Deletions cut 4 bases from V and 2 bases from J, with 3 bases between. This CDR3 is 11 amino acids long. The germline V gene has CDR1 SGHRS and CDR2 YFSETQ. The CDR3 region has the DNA TGCGCCAGCAGCAAGCAAGAGACCCAGTACTTC. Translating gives CASSKQETQYF.

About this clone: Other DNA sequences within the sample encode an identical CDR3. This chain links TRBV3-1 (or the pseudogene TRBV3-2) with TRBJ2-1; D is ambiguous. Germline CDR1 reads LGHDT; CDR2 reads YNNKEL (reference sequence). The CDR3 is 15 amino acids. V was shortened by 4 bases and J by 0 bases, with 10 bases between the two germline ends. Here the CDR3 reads CASSPLSSSYNEQFF. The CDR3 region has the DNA TGTGCCAGCAGCCCCCTCTCGTCCTCCTACAATGAGCAGTTCTTC.

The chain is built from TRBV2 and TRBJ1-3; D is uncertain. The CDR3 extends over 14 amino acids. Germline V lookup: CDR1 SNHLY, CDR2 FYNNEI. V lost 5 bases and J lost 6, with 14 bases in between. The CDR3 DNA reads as TGTGCCAGCAGTCGGAAAGTGGGTATAAACACCATATATTTT. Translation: CASSRKVGINTIYF. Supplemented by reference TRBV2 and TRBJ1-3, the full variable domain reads EPEVTQTPSHQVTQMGQEVILRCVPISNHLYFYWYRQILGQKVEFLVSFYNNEISEKSEIFDDQFSVERPDGSNFTLKIRSTKLEDSAMYFCASSRKVGINTIYFGEGSWLTVV.

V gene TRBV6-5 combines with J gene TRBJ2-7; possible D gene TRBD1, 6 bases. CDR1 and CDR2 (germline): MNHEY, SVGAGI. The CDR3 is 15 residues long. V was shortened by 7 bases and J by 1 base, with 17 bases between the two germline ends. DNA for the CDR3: TGTGCCAGCACTAAGGCGACAGGCCTATCCTACGAGCAGTACTTC. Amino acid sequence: CASTKATGLSYEQYF.

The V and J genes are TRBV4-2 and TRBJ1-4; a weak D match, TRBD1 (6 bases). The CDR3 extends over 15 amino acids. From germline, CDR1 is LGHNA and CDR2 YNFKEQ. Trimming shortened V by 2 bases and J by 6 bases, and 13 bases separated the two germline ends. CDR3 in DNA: TGTGCCAGCAGCCAAACTTCGAAGGGGGATGAAAAACTGTTTTTT. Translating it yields CASSQTSKGDEKLFF.

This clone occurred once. DNA of the CDR3: TGTGCCAGCAGCAAAGCTGGGGGGTATGGCTACACCTTC. Translated: CASSKAGGYGYTF. The rearrangement joins TRBV21-1 to TRBJ1-2. TRBV21-1 represents a pseudogene. This CDR3 has 13 amino acids.

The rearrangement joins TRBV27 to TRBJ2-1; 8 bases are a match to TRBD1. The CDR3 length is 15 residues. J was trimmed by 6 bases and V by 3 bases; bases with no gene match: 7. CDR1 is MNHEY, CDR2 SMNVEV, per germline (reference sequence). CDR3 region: CASSFLPRGPNEQFF. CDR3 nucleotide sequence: TGTGCCAGCAGTTTCCTGCCCAGGGGGCCCAATGAGCAGTTCTTC.